The source of this T cell receptor (beta chain) is a study of T cells in Graves' hyperthyroidism and ophthalmopathy (dated by TCRdb to the late 2010s). As for the study more broadly: To identify distinguishing TCR V-J signatures, a discovery cohort of 95 to 100 patients was used, comprising 40 to 45 with Graves' ophthalmopathy and around 60 with stable Graves' hyperthyroidism. Prospective prediction of ophthalmopathy was tested in an independent validation cohort of 18 to 20 hyperthyroidism patients and 17 patients who later progressed to ophthalmopathy. The 100 or so discovery patients were randomly split 7:3 into training and test sets. In addition, the study compared T-cell repertoires in thyroid tissue and in blood from about six Graves' hyperthyroidism patients. Following sampling, methimazole starting at 30 mg daily was given to hyperthyroidism patients, and high-dose intravenous methylprednisolone was given to ophthalmopathy patients. TCR Vbeta CDR3 sequencing of roughly 140 peripheral blood samples (approximately 44 ophthalmopathy, 75 hyperthyroidism and some 17 progressor patients) is reported in the paper.

Worth noting for this clonotype: Its antigen is unknown. No base qualities exist here, and no much larger clone lies one base off it.

Patients with uncontrolled infections, other autoimmune diseases, pregnancy or lactation were excluded. Diagnoses relied on clinical symptoms, serum thyroxine and TRAb, thyroid ultrasound and orbital computed tomography. Trizol reagent was used to extract total RNA, and RNA quality was then checked on an Agilent 2100 Bioanalyzer. The TCR beta CDR3 regions were amplified from the RNA transcripts. For the first round of RT-PCR on the TCR CDR3, the HTBI primer set was used together with the Qiagen OneStep RT-PCR kit. A second multiplex PCR round built the libraries, followed by size selection and purification. Libraries were sequenced paired-end with 100 bp reads on an Illumina HiSeq2000. The published analysis was carried out like this. SOAPnuke was used to process the raw data, removing reads that contained adapters or uncalled bases, had a mean Phred below 15, or lacked an exact match to the constant primer or identifier. COPE v1.2.5 was used to merge high-quality paired reads, and clonotypes were defined as unique nucleotide sequences. Clonotypes were aligned to IMGT TRBV, TRBD and TRBJ reference segments using MiTCR v1.1. Analysis was restricted to V-J combinations with a frequency above 0.0001, which covered 99.2% of repertoires. A TCS score was defined as the ratio of F50 (clonal expansion) to E x V (chaos), with BLOSUM62-based TCRdist applied between CDR3 peptides within each V-J. Welch's t-statistics and random forest reduced around 510 V-J features to 13, which were used in a naive Bayes classifier (R e1071). Thyroid-blood repertoire similarity was quantified with the Morisita-Horn index. The raw public reads went through TCRdb reprocessing: fastp at Q25, MiXCR clone calling, in-frame beta chains kept. Here each entry gathers all rows of one CDR3 protein and keeps the most common genes and DNA. Clone size and V and J calls follow TCRdb, not the original study. For this sample the table gives 550,000 to 600,000 distinct CDR3 sequences, of which roughly 50% were detected only once. The leading ten clones occupy around a fifth of the sample.

V is clipped by 1 base and J by 9 bases, and the sequence between their germline boundaries is 12 bases long. Including the terminal cysteine and phenylalanine, the CDR3 comprises 12 residues. CDR3 DNA only is kept here, 36 bases in frame from base 1. Per the germline V gene (reference sequence), DFQATT is the CDR1 and SNEGSKA is the CDR2. Broader findings and caveats from the paper: Sample size was not statistically predetermined, and blinding of investigators to group allocation was not performed. In validation, the model predicted progression to ophthalmopathy a median of roughly six months before onset, with around 70% sensitivity and roughly 73% specificity. In cross-validation, a model built on a 13 V-J signature told ophthalmopathy apart from stable hyperthyroidism with over 85% sensitivity and about 81% specificity, and in testing the same model reached 80%/75%. Most expanded thyroid clonotypes (frequency above 0.001) were also detected in blood, a finding suggesting that blood repertoires may reflect thyroid immune responses.

This TCR came from an adult woman with Graves' disease, either hyperthyroidism or ophthalmopathy (not recorded which). Sequencing input: peripheral blood or thyroid tissue (not recorded which). The rearrangement joined TRBV20-1 to TRBJ1-1, with the D gene not confidently named. The CDR3 loop reads CSARVHGWKAFF. Here is the DNA: TGCAGTGCTAGAGTTCATGGCTGGAAAGCTTTCTTT.